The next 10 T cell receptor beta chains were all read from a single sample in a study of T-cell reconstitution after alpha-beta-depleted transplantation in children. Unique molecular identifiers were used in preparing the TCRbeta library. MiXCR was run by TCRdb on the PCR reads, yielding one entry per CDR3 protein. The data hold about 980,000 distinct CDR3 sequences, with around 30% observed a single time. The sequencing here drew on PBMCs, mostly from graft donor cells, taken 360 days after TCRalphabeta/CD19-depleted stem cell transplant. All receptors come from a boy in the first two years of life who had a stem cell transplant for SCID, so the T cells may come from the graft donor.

For the CDR3, the DNA is TGTGCCAGCAGCGGTACTAGCGGGGGGCCCTTCTACAATGAGCAGTTCTTC. It specifies CASSGTSGGPFYNEQFF. V usage is TRBV7-3 and J usage is TRBJ2-1, with 12 bases identical to TRBD2. Trimming cost V 5 bases and J 3 bases; bases outside gene matches: 8. Germline V gives CDR1 SGHTA, CDR2 FQGTGA. This CDR3 is built from 17 residues.

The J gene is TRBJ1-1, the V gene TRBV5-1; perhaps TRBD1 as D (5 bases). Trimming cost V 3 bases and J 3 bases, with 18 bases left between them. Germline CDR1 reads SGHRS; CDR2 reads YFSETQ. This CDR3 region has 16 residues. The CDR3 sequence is CASSSHLVGVDTEAFF. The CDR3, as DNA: TGCGCCAGCAGCTCCCACCTTGTAGGGGTCGACACTGAAGCTTTCTTT.

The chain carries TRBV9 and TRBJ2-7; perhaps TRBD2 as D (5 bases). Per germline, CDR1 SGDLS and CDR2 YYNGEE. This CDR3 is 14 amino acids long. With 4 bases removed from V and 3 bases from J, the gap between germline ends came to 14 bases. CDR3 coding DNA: TGTGCCAGCAGCTCCCGGGGAGAAAGCTACGAGCAGTACTTC. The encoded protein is CASSSRGESYEQYF.

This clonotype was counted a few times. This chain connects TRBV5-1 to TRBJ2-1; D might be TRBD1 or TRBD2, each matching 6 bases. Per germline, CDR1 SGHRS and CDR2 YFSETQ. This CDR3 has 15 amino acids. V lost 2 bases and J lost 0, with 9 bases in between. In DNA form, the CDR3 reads TGCGCCAGCAGCTTCCCGGGGGCCTCCTACAATGAGCAGTTCTTC. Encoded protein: CASSFPGASYNEQFF.

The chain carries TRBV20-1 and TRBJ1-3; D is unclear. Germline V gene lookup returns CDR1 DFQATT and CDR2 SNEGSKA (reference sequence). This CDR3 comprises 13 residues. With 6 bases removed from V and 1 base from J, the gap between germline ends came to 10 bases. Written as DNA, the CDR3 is TGCAGTGCCGCCTTGGGATCTGGAAACACCATATATTTT. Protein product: CSAALGSGNTIYF.

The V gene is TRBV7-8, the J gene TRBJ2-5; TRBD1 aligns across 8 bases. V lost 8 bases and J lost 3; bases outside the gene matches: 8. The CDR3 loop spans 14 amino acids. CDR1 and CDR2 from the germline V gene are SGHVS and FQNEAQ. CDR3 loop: CASSDRGWEETQYF. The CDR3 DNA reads TGTGCCAGCTCTGACAGGGGTTGGGAAGAGACCCAGTACTTC.

As DNA, the CDR3 is TGCAGCGTTGGGACAGGGATTCACTACGAGCAGTACTTC. It translates to CSVGTGIHYEQYF. This chain links TRBV29-1 with TRBJ2-7; 8 nucleotides agree with TRBD1. The CDR3 is 13 amino acids. Germline CDR1 SQVTM, CDR2 ANQGSEA. Unmatched junction bases numbered 5, after V lost 4 bases and J lost 3 bases.

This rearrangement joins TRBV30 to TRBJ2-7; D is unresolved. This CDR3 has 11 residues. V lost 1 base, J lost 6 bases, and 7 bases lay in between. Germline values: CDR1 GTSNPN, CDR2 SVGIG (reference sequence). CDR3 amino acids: CAWSGTGEQYF. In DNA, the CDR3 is TGTGCCTGGAGTGGGACGGGCGAGCAGTACTTC. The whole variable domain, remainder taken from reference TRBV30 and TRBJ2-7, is SQTIHQWPATLVQPVGSPLSLECTVEGTSNPNLYWYRQAAGRGLQLLFYSVGIGQISSEVPQNLSASRPQDRQFILSSKKLLLSDSGFYLCAWSGTGEQYFGPGTRLTVT.

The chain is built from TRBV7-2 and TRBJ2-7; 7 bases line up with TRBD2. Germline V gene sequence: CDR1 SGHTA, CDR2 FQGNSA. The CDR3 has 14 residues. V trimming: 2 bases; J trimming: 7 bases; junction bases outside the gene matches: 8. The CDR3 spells CASSLSTAGQEQYF. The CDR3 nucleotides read TGTGCCAGCAGCTTATCAACAGCGGGGCAGGAGCAGTACTTC. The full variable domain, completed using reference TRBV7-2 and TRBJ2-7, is GAGVSQSPSNKVTEKGKDVELRCDPISGHTALYWYRQSLGQGLEFLIYFQGNSAPDKSGLPSDRFSAERTGGSVSTLTIQRTQQEDSAVYLCASSLSTAGQEQYFGPGTRLTVT.

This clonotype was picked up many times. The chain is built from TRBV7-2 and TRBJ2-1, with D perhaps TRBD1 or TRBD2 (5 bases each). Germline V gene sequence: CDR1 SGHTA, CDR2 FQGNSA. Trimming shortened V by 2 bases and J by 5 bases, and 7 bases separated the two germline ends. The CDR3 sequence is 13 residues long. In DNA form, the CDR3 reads TGTGCCAGCAGCTTACGGGACCACAATGAGCAGTTCTTC. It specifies CASSLRDHNEQFF. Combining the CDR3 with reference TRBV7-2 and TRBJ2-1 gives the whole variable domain GAGVSQSPSNKVTEKGKDVELRCDPISGHTALYWYRQSLGQGLEFLIYFQGNSAPDKSGLPSDRFSAERTGGSVSTLTIQRTQQEDSAVYLCASSLRDHNEQFFGPGTRLTVL.